Reported below is one TCR beta chain. The data were taken from a study of blood T cell repertoires in COVID-19. On the study more broadly: Nucleic acid was either cDNA or gDNA, and it came from T cells, B-cell-depleted T cells, or PBMCs.

The CDR3 is 13 amino acids. From germline, CDR1 is SEHNR and CDR2 FQNEAQ (reference sequence). V shed 3 bases and J shed 6 bases, with 12 bases lying between them. In the original analysis: Reference gene primer amplification gave estimated nucleated cell counts. TCRdb's copy holds only in-frame clones and misses some; the assay was immunoSEQ multiplex PCR. D and trimming were read from the DNA, whereas the V and J calls and clone size are those reported in that table. The data hold around 320,000 clones, with 89% observed a single time. All exposed participants met a person with COVID-19 within 2 weeks before entering the study.

The TCR comes from a woman aged 45-65 years who had been exposed to COVID-19. The sequencing input was PBMCs or T cells enriched from blood (not recorded which). J is TRBJ2-7 and V is TRBV7-9, with D perhaps TRBD1 (5 bases). The CDR3, as DNA: TGTGCCAGCAGCTTCCGCAGGGCCAGCGAGCAGTACTTC. As protein: CASSFRRASEQYF.